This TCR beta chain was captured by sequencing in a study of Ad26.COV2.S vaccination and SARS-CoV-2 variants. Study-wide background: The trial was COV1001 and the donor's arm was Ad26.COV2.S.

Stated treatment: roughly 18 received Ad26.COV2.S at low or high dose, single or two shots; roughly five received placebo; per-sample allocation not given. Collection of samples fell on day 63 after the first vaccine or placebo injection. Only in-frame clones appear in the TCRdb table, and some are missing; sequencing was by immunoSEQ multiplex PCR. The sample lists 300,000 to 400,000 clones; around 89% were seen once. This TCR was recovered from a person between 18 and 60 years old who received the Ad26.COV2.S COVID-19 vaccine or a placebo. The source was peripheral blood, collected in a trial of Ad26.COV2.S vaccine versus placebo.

CDR3 loop: CASSLAGPNEQFF. The CDR3 bases are TGCGCCAGCAGCTTAGCCGGACCCAATGAGCAGTTCTTC. This chain joins TRBV5-1 and TRBJ2-1; D unclear. V was cut by 2 bases and J by 6 bases, with 9 bases left in between. CDR3 length: 13 residues. Germline values: CDR1 SGHRS, CDR2 YFSETQ.